The 10 T cell receptor beta chains listed next were all sequenced from one sample in a study of cytomegalovirus exposure and HLA in healthy donors. Only in-frame clones appear in the TCRdb table, and some are missing; sequencing was by immunoSEQ multiplex PCR. The table lists roughly 150,000 clones, around 82% of them singletons. Material for sequencing was PBMCs. These receptors were taken from a man younger than 40 in good health and CMV-seropositive.

V gene TRBV28 combines with J gene TRBJ2-7; D gene ambiguous. V was shortened by 3 bases and J by 3 bases, with 18 bases between the two germline ends. The CDR3 length is 16 residues. CDR1 is MDHEN and CDR2 is SYDVKM in the germline V gene. In nucleotides, the CDR3 is TGTGCCAGCAGTTTTTTTGGAAACAGTTTCTACTACGAGCAGTACTTC. Protein: CASSFFGNSFYYEQYF.

The chain employs TRBV7-2 and TRBJ2-1, with 9 bases identical to TRBD1. CDR3 length: 16 amino acids. Germline assignment: CDR1 SGHTA and CDR2 FQGNSA. V shed 4 bases and J 1 base; nucleotides not matched to a gene: 5. The CDR3 is CASSSQGTGSYNEQFF. The CDR3 region has the DNA TGTGCCAGCAGCTCACAAGGGACAGGGTCCTACAATGAGCAGTTCTTC.

The genes are TRBV5-1 and TRBJ1-1; D gene unclear. V shed 0 bases and J shed 1 base, with 13 bases lying between them. The CDR3 sequence is 16 residues long. Germline V gene lookup returns CDR1 SGHRS and CDR2 YFSETQ. CDR3 sequence reads: CASSLELHPGNTEAFF. The CDR3 DNA follows: TGCGCCAGCAGCTTGGAACTGCACCCGGGGAACACTGAAGCTTTCTTT.

This chain connects TRBV5-6 to TRBJ1-6; unclear D gene. The germline CDR1 and CDR2 sequences are SGHDT and YYEEEE. Trimming took off 0 bases at V and 8 bases at J, with 6 bases between the two ends. The CDR3 extends over 13 amino acids. As DNA, the CDR3 is TGTGCCAGCAGCTTGGCGGGAGATTCACCCCTCCACTTT. Translation: CASSLAGDSPLHF.

This chain joins TRBV5-6 and TRBJ2-7; no clear D. Germline-derived CDR1 and CDR2 are SGHDT and YYEEEE. Trimming shortened V by 3 bases and J by 0 bases, and 7 bases separated the two germline ends. CDR3 length equals 13 residues. The CDR3: CASSSGSSYEQYF. The CDR3 region has the DNA TGTGCCAGCAGCTCAGGCAGCTCCTACGAGCAGTACTTC.

The chain joins TRBV4-3 to TRBJ2-7; 8 nucleotides match TRBD2. Germline V gene lookup returns CDR1 LGHNA and CDR2 YSLEER. CDR3 length equals 14 residues. J gave up 1 base and V 6 bases, and 5 bases lay outside the gene matches. DNA for the CDR3: TGCGCCAGCAGATCTAGCGGGCGGTCCTACGAGCAGTACTTC. This gives the protein CASRSSGRSYEQYF.

This chain links TRBV30 with TRBJ2-3; maybe TRBD2 (6 bases). Germline values: CDR1 GTSNPN, CDR2 SVGIG (reference sequence). CDR3 length equals 15 residues. The ends were cut back, 1 base at V and 4 bases at J, with 15 bases in the middle. CDR3 coding DNA: TGTGCCTGGAGTGGAGGTAGCGGAGGGCCAGATACGCAGTATTTT. Translating it yields CAWSGGSGGPDTQYF.

This clone was counted once. This specimen includes other DNA sequences encoding the same CDR3. This chain joins TRBV9 and TRBJ2-2; a possible D gene is TRBD2 (6 bases). The CDR3 has 15 amino acids. Deletions cut 0 bases from V and 0 bases from J, with 6 bases between. Germline V gene data show CDR1 as SGDLS and CDR2 as YYNGEE. CDR3 sequence reads: CASSVGGANTGELFF. In nucleotides, the CDR3 is TGTGCCAGCAGCGTAGGCGGGGCGAACACCGGGGAGCTGTTTTTT.

V and J are TRBV9 and TRBJ2-2; 12 bases are a match to TRBD2. The CDR3 totals 17 residues. Germline lookup yields CDR1 SGDLS and CDR2 YYNGEE. V lost 0 bases to trimming and J lost 6 bases; unmatched junction nucleotides: 6. CDR3 DNA sequence: TGTGCCAGCAGCGTAGGGACTAGCGGGATTTTGGCCGGGGAGCTGTTTTTT. Protein: CASSVGTSGILAGELFF.

The CDR3 nucleotides are TGTGCCAGCAGCTTAGGGGGACTAGCGGGGAGGGAGCAGTACTTC. It codes for CASSLGGLAGREQYF. The rearrangement joins TRBV11-2 to TRBJ2-7; TRBD2 matches 13 bases. V lost 1 base and J lost 7; bases outside the gene matches: 4. Germline loops: CDR1 SGHAT, CDR2 FQNNGV. The CDR3 is 15 amino acids. Together with reference TRBV11-2 and TRBJ2-7, the CDR3 gives the full variable domain: EAGVAQSPRYKIIEKRQSVAFWCNPISGHATLYWYQQILGQGPKLLIQFQNNGVVDDSQLPKDRFSAERLKGVDSTLKIQPAKLEDSAVYLCASSLGGLAGREQYFGPGTRLTVT.